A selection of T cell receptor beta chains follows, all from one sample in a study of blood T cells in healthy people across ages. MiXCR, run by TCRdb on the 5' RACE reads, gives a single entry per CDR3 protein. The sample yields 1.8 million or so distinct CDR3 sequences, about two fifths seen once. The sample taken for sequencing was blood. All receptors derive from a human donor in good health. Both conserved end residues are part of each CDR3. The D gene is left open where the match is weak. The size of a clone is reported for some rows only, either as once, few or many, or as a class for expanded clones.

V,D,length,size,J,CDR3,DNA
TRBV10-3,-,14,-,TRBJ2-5,CAISGSEYQETQYF,TGTGCCATCAGTGGTTCCGAGTACCAAGAGACCCAGTACTTC
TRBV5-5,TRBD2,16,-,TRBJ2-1,CASSLRTGGSYNEQFF,TGTGCCAGCAGCTTGAGGACGGGGGGCTCCTACAATGAGCAGTTCTTC
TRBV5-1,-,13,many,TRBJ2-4,CASSLGLTGIQYF,TGCGCCAGCAGCTTGGGTTTAACAGGGATTCAGTACTTC
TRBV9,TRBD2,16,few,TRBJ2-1,CASSVEPGGAYNEQFF,TGTGCCAGCAGCGTAGAGCCGGGGGGGGCATACAATGAGCAGTTCTTC
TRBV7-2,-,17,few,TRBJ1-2,CASSLVSGGSQSDGYTF,TGTGCCAGCAGCTTAGTTTCCGGGGGCTCGCAATCTGATGGCTACACCTTC
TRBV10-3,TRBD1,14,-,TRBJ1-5,CAIARGESNQPQHF,TGTGCCATCGCCAGGGGGGAAAGCAATCAGCCCCAGCATTTT
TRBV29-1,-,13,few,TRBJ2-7,CSVEGAEGYEQYF,TGCAGCGTTGAGGGGGCTGAGGGATACGAGCAGTACTTC
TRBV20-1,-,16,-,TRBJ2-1,CSARYPGSVSYNEQFF,TGCAGTGCTAGATATCCCGGGAGCGTCTCCTACAATGAGCAGTTCTTC
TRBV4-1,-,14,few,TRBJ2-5,CASSLMGDLETQYF,TGCGCCAGCAGCCTAATGGGGGATTTGGAGACCCAGTACTTC
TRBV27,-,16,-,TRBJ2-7,CASSLSRGERRYEQYF,TGTGCCAGCAGTTTATCCCGAGGGGAGAGGCGCTACGAGCAGTACTTC
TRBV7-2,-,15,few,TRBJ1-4,CASSLGGRDHEKLFF,TGTGCCAGCAGCTTAGGTGGGAGAGACCATGAAAAACTGTTTTTT
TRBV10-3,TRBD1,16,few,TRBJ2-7,CAISPSRGGKDGEQYF,TGTGCCATCAGTCCCTCCAGAGGGGGCAAAGACGGCGAGCAGTACTTC
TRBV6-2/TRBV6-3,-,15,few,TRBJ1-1,CASSLPLGKDTEAFF,TGTGCCAGCAGCCTCCCTCTGGGGAAGGACACTGAAGCTTTCTTT
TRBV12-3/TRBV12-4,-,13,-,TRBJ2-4,CASSLNLGNIQYF,TGTGCCAGCAGTCTTAACCTGGGAAACATTCAGTACTTC
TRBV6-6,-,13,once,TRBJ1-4,CASSYRGVWKLFF,TGTGCCAGCAGCTATCGGGGGGTGTGGAAACTGTTTTTT
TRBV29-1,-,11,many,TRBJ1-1,CSVGRGSSAFF,TGCAGCGTTGGCAGGGGCAGTAGTGCTTTCTTT
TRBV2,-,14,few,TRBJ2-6,CASGYFSGANVLTF,TGTGCCAGCGGGTATTTCTCTGGGGCCAACGTCCTGACTTTC
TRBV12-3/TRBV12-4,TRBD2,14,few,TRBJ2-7,CASSPGGRSYEQYF,TGTGCCAGCAGCCCGGGAGGGAGGTCCTACGAGCAGTACTTC
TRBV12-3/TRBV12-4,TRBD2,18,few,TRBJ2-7,CASSGDPGSGGFSYEQYF,TGTGCCAGCAGTGGGGACCCGGGAAGCGGGGGGTTCTCCTACGAGCAGTACTTC
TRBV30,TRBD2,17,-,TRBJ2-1,CAWSRLGTTSSYNEQFF,TGTGCCTGGAGCCGGTTGGGGACTACGAGCTCCTACAATGAGCAGTTCTTC
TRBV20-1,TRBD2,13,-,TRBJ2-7,CSASGTTYGEQYF,TGCAGTGCTTCCGGGACTACTTACGGGGAGCAGTACTTC
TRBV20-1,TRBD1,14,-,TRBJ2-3,CSADPGQGSRTQYF,TGCAGTGCTGATCCGGGACAGGGTAGTCGGACGCAGTATTTT
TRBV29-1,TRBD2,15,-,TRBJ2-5,CSVLLLAGYQETQYF,TGCAGCGTTCTCCTACTAGCGGGGTACCAAGAGACCCAGTACTTC
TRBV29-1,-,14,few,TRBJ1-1,CSVRSTQENTEAFF,TGCAGCGTCCGTTCGACGCAAGAGAACACTGAAGCTTTCTTT
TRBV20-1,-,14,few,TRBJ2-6,CSADSGTGANVLTF,TGCAGTGCTGATTCAGGGACGGGGGCCAACGTCCTGACTTTC
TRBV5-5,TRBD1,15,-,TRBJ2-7,CASSSTGTACYEQYF,TGTGCCAGCAGCTCCACCGGGACAGCATGTTACGAGCAGTACTTC
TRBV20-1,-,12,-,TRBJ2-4,CSASGAADIQYF,TGCAGTGCTAGCGGGGCCGCGGACATTCAGTACTTC
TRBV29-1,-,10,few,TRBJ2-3,CSVSTGTQYF,TGCAGCGTCAGCACCGGTACGCAGTATTTT
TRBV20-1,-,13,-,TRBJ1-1,CSAAGRGDTEAFF,TGCAGTGCAGCAGGACGGGGGGACACTGAAGCTTTCTTT
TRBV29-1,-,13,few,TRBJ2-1,CSVVVGGIDEQFF,TGCAGCGTTGTGGTGGGTGGAATCGATGAGCAGTTCTTC
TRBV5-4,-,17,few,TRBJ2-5,CASTPSSGRSGVETQYF,TGTGCCAGCACCCCCTCGAGCGGGCGGTCCGGAGTTGAGACCCAGTACTTC
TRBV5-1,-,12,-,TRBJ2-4,CASSWGSREQYF,TGCGCCAGCAGCTGGGGGTCAAGAGAGCAGTACTTC
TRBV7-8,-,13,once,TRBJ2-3,CASSSPDDDTQYF,TGTGCCAGCAGCTCGCCGGACGACGATACGCAGTATTTT
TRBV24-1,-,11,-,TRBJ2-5,CATSEQETQYF,TGTGCCACCAGTGAACAAGAGACCCAGTACTTC
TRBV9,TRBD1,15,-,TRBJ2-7,CASSPNPAGGYEQYF,TGTGCCAGCAGCCCCAATCCGGCAGGGGGCTACGAGCAGTACTTC
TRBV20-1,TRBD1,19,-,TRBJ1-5,CSAQDRKVLGGYGNQPQHF,TGCAGTGCTCAGGACAGGAAAGTTTTAGGGGGATATGGCAATCAGCCCCAGCATTTT
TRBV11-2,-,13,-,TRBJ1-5,CASSRGGYQPQHF,TGTGCCAGCAGCCGGGGGGGATATCAGCCCCAGCATTTT
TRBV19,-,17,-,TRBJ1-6,CASSRAGVSSYNSPLHF,TGTGCCAGTAGTAGGGCAGGGGTGAGCTCCTATAATTCACCCCTCCACTTT
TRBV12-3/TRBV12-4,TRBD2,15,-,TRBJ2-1,CASSTGLAGGNEQFF,TGTGCCAGCAGCACGGGACTAGCGGGTGGCAATGAGCAGTTCTTC
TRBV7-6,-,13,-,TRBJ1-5,CASSLDAIQPQHF,TGTGCCAGCAGCTTAGACGCAATCCAGCCCCAGCATTTT
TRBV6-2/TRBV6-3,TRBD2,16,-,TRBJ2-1,CASSYGTSGGLNGQFF,TGTGCCAGCAGTTACGGAACTAGCGGAGGGCTCAATGGGCAGTTCTTC
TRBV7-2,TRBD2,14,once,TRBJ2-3,CASSFGGGGSTQYF,TGTGCCAGCAGCTTCGGGGGGGGCGGAAGTACGCAGTATTTT
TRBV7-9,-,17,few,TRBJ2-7,CASSASSGTFSPYEQYF,TGTGCCAGCAGCGCGTCATCCGGGACGTTTAGCCCCTACGAGCAGTACTTC
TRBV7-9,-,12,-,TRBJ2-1,CASSEREHEQFF,TGTGCCAGCAGTGAGAGGGAACATGAGCAGTTCTTC
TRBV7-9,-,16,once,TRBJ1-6,CASSLQRLGWNSPLHF,TGTGCCAGCAGCTTACAGCGGTTAGGGTGGAATTCACCCCTCCACTTT
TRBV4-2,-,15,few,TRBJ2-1,CASSQEWQTYNEQFF,TGTGCCAGCAGCCAAGAATGGCAGACCTACAATGAGCAGTTCTTC
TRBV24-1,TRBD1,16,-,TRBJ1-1,CATSDSNRGEIEAAFF,TGTGCCACCAGTGATTCAAACAGGGGAGAGATAGAAGCAGCTTTCTTT
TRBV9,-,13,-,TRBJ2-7,CASSVESQGEQYF,TGTGCCAGCAGCGTAGAATCCCAGGGCGAGCAGTACTTC
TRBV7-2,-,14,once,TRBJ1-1,CASSMQGRNTEAFF,TGTGCCAGCAGCATGCAGGGGCGGAACACTGAAGCTTTCTTT
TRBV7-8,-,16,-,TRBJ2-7,CASSFPAGGSIYEQYF,TGTGCCAGCAGCTTCCCCGCCGGCGGGTCGATCTACGAGCAGTACTTC
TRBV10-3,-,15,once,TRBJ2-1,CAITQEEASVNEQFF,TGTGCCATCACCCAGGAAGAGGCTAGCGTGAATGAGCAGTTCTTC
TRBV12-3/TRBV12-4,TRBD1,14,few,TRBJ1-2,CASSLATGGGSYTF,TGTGCCAGCAGTTTAGCGACAGGGGGAGGTAGCTACACCTTC
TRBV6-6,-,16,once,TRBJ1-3,CASSYGSPLGGNTIYF,TGTGCCAGCAGTTACGGTTCCCCTTTGGGAGGAAACACCATATATTTT
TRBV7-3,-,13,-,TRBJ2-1,CASSLVNGEKQFF,TGTGCCAGCAGCTTAGTTAATGGGGAAAAGCAGTTCTTC
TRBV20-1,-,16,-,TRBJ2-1,CSAREWGLKGRNEQFF,TGCAGTGCTAGAGAGTGGGGACTCAAGGGGCGTAATGAGCAGTTCTTC
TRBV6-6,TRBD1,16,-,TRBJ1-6,CASSQTGGRNGSPLHF,TGTGCCAGCAGTCAAACAGGGGGCCGCAACGGCTCACCCCTCCACTTT
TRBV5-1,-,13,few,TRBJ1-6,CASSPDGNSPLHF,TGCGCCAGCAGCCCGGACGGGAATTCACCCCTCCACTTT